The 8 T cell receptor beta chains listed next were all sequenced from one sample in a study of blood T cells in healthy people across ages. A second about 6 to 12 cycle PCR used barcoded and J-beta primers. TCRdb processed the 5' RACE reads anew with MiXCR; each CDR3 protein has one entry. The sample holds 500,000 to 550,000 distinct CDR3 sequences, around 24% seen once. These data also formed part of another study, on T cells of mothers and their children.

The sequenced sample consisted of blood. These TCRs come from a boy aged 5-17 years in good health.

CDR3 loop: CASSPLTLYEQYF. DNA for the CDR3: TGTGCCAGCAGTCCCCTGACTCTCTACGAGCAGTACTTC. The chain couples TRBV7-9 to TRBJ2-5; no clear D gene. The closer fit of TRBJ2-7 to the DNA end suggests the J call may be wrong. This CDR3 is 13 amino acids long. Germline CDR1 and CDR2: SEHNR and FQNEAQ (reference sequence).

V gene TRBV3-1 combines with J gene TRBJ2-3; TRBD1 is a possible D gene (5 bases). Per germline, CDR1 LGHDT and CDR2 YNNKEL (reference sequence). The length of the CDR3 is 12 residues. Trimming shortened V by 4 bases and J by 6 bases, and 8 bases separated the two germline ends. CDR3 DNA sequence: TGTGCCAGCAGCCCAAACAGGGATACGCAGTATTTT. This codes for CASSPNRDTQYF.

The rearrangement joins TRBV29-1 to TRBJ1-2; no clear D. V lost 0 bases, J lost 0 bases, and 8 bases lay in between. The CDR3 runs to 14 residues. Germline CDR1 reads SQVTM; CDR2 reads ANQGSEA. The CDR3, as DNA: TGCAGCGTTGAAGATATGGTAGCTAACTATGGCTACACCTTC. This translates into CSVEDMVANYGYTF.

This chain uses TRBV6-1 with TRBJ2-3; 10 nucleotides match TRBD1. Per the germline V gene, CDR1 is MNHNS and CDR2 is SASEGT. The CDR3 is made up of 14 amino acids. After removal of 5 bases from V and 5 bases from J, the junction contained 4 bases not matched to a gene. The DNA of the CDR3 is TGTGCCAGCAGTCGGGACAGGGGAGGAGATACGCAGTATTTT. It specifies CASSRDRGGDTQYF.

This clonotype was seen more than once but under ten times. The genes are TRBV20-1 and TRBJ1-4, with 9 bases identical to TRBD1. The CDR3 has 15 residues. The V gene's germline CDR1 is DFQATT and CDR2 SNEGSKA (reference sequence). After removal of 0 bases from V and 8 bases from J, the junction contained 7 bases not matched to a gene. The CDR3 protein is CSAREGTGRLEKLFF. As DNA, the CDR3 is TGCAGTGCTAGAGAAGGGACAGGGAGGCTCGAAAAACTGTTTTTT.

In its sample, this clonotype was seen a few times. The chain is built from TRBV5-1 and TRBJ2-1; a possible D gene is TRBD1 (6 bases). Trimming shortened V by 4 bases and J by 2 bases, and 19 bases separated the two germline ends. The CDR3 is 17 amino acids. CDR1 and CDR2 from the germline V gene are SGHRS and YFSETQ. The CDR3 sequence is CASSNRTEPIPYNEQFF. In nucleotides, the CDR3 is TGCGCCAGCAGCAACAGGACAGAACCAATACCCTACAATGAGCAGTTCTTC.

The genes are TRBV10-3 and TRBJ1-1; D unresolved. V was shortened by 2 bases and J by 4 bases, with 2 bases between the two germline ends. Germline CDR1 ENHRY, CDR2 SYGVKD. The CDR3 length is 11 residues. The CDR3 nucleotides are TGTGCCATCAGTGAGAGCACTGAAGCTTTCTTT. It yields the protein CAISESTEAFF.

This clonotype appeared a few times. This chain connects TRBV2 to TRBJ1-5; 12 nucleotides align to TRBD1. The germline gives CDR1 SNHLY, CDR2 FYNNEI. Losses at the gene ends were 6 bases for V and 4 bases for J; bases not matched to a gene: 4. This CDR3 region has 15 residues. Here the CDR3 DNA reads TGTGCCAGCAGGGGACAGGGGGCGAGGAATCAGCCCCAGCATTTT. Its protein product is CASRGQGARNQPQHF.